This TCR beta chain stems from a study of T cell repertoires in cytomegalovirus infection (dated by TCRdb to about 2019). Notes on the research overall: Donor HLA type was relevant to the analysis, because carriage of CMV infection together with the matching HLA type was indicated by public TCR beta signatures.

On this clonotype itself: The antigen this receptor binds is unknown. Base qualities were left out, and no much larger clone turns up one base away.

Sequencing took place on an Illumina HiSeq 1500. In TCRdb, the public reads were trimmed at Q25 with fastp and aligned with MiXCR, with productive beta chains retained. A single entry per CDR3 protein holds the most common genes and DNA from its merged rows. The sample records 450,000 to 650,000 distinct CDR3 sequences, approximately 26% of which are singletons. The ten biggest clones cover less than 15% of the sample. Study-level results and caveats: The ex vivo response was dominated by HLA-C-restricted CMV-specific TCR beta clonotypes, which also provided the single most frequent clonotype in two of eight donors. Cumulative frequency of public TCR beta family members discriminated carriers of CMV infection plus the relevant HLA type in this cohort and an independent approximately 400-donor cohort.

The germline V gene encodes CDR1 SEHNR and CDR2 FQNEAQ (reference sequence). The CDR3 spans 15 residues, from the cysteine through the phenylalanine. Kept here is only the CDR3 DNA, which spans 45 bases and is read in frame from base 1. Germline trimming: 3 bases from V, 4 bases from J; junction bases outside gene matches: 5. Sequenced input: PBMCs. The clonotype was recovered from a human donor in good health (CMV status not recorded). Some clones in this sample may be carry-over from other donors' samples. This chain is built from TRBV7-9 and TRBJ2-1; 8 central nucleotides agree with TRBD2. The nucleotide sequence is TGTGCCAGCAGCTTCGACGGGAGGGAGTACAATGAGCAGTTCTTC. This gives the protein CASSFDGREYNEQFF.